This entry is about one T cell receptor beta chain. Its antigen is still unknown. The entry originates in a study of T cell responses to AZD1222 COVID-19 vaccine. Overall study results and limits: White British people made up most donors, females outnumbered males, and clonal diversity was possibly underestimated. Vaccine-related CD4 TCRs covered spike, predominating at 160-218 and 743-854. Receipt of two AZD1222 doses was followed by a rise in Spike-specific TCR breadth and depth. Just a handful of AZD1222 recipients tested seropositive at baseline.

Germline trimming cut 4 bases from V and 5 bases from J; bases unmatched to any gene: 10. CDR1 is LNHDA, CDR2 SQIVND, per germline (reference sequence). The CDR3 has 15 residues. TCRdb's table, derived via immunoSEQ multiplex PCR, lists solely in-frame clones and lacks some. The sample lists roughly 140,000 clones, 94% seen once, with around 1.3% in the top ten. This TCR derives from an adult in good health. This material consisted of peripheral blood, taken on day 0 of AZD1222 vaccination. V is TRBV19 and J is TRBJ1-1, with 7 positions matching TRBD1. The CDR3 nucleotides read TGTGCCAGTAGTACCGGACAGGTCCGTACGACTGAAGCTTTCTTT. Protein product: CASSTGQVRTTEAFF.